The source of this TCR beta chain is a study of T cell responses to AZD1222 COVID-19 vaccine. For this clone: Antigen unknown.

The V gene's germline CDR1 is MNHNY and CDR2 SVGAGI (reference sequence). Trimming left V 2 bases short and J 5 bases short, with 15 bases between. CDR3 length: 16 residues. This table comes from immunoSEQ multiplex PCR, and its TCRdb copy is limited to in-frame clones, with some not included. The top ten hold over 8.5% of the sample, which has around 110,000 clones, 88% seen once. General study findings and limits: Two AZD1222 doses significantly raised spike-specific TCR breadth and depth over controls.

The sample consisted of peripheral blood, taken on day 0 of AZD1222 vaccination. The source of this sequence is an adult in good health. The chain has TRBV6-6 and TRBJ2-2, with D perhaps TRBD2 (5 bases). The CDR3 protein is CASSYKNGVETGELFF. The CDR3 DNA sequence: TGTGCCAGCAGTTACAAAAACGGGGTTGAAACCGGGGAGCTGTTTTTT.